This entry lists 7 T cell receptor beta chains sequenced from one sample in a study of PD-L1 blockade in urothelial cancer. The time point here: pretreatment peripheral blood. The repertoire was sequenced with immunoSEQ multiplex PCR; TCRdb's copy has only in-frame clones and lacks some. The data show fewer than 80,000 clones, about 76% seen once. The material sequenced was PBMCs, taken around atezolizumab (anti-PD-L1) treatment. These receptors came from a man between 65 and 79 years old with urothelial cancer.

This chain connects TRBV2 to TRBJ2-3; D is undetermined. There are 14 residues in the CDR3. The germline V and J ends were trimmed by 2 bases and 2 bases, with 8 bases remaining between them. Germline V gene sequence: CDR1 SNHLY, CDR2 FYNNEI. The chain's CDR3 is CASSELIITDTQYF. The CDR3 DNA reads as TGTGCCAGCAGTGAACTAATCATCACAGATACGCAGTATTTT.

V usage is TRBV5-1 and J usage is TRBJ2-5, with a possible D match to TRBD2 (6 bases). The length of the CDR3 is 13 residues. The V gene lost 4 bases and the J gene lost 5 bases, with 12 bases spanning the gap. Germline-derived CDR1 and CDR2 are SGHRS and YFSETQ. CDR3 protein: CASSPGLWETQYF. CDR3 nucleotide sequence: TGCGCCAGCAGCCCGGGACTCTGGGAGACCCAGTACTTC.

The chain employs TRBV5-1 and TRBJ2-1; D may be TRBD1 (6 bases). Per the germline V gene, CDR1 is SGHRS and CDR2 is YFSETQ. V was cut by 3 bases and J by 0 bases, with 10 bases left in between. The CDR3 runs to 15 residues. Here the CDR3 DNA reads TGCGCCAGCAGCTCTACAGGGAGCTCCTACAATGAGCAGTTCTTC. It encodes CASSSTGSSYNEQFF.

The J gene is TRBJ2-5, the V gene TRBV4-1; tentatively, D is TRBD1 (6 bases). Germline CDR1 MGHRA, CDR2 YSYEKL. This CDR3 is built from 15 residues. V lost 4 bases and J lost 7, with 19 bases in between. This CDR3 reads CASSRLPRDKGTQYF. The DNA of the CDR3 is TGCGCCAGCAGCCGCCTGCCTCGGGACAAGGGGACCCAGTACTTC.

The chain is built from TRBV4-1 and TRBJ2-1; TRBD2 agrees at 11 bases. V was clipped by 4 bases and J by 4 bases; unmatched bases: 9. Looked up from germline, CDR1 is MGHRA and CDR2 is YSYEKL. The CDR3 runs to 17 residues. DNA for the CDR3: TGCGCCAGCAGCCCTGAGGGACTAGCGGAGCCATACAATGAGCAGTTCTTC. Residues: CASSPEGLAEPYNEQFF.

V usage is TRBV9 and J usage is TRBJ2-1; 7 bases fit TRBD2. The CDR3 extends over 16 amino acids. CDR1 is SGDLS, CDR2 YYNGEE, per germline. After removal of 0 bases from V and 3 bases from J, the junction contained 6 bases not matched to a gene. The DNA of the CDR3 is TGTGCCAGCAGCGTAGCTGGGGCTAGCGGCTACAATGAGCAGTTCTTC. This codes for CASSVAGASGYNEQFF.

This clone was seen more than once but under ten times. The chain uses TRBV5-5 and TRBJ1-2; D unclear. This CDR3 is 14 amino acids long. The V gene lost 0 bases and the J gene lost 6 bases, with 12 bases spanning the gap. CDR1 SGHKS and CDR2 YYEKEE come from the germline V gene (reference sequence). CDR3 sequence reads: CASSLGDTGNGYTF. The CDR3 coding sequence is TGTGCCAGCAGCTTGGGTGACACTGGAAATGGCTACACCTTC.